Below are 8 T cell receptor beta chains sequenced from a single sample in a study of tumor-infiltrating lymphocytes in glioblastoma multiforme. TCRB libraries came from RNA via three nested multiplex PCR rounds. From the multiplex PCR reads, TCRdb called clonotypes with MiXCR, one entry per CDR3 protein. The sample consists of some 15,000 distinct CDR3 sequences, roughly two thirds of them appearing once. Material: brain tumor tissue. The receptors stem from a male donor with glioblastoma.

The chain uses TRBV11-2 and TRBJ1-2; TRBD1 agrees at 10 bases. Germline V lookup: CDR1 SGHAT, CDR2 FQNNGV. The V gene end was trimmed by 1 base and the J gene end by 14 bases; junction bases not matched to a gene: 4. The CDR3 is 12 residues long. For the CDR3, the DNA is TGTGCCAGCAGCTTAGGACAGGGGGCTCGGACCTTC. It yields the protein CASSLGQGARTF.

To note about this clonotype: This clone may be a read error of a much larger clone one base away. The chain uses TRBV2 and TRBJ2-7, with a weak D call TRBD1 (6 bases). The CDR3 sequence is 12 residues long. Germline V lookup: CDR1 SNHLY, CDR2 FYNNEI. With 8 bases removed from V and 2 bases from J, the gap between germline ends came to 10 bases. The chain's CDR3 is CASGRTAYEQYF. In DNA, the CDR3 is TGTGCCAGCGGGCGGACAGCCTACGAGCAGTACTTC.

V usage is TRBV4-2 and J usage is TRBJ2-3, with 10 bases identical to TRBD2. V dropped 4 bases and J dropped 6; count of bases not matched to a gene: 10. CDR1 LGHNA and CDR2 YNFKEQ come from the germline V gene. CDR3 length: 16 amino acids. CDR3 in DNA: TGTGCCAGCAGCCTTTCCGGGACTAGCGAACCGGATACGCAGTATTTT. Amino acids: CASSLSGTSEPDTQYF.

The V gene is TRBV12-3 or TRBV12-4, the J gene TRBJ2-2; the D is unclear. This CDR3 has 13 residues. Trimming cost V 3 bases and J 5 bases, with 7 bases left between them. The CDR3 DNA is TGTGCCAGCAGTTTGATGGGTACCGGGGAGCTGTTTTTT. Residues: CASSLMGTGELFF.

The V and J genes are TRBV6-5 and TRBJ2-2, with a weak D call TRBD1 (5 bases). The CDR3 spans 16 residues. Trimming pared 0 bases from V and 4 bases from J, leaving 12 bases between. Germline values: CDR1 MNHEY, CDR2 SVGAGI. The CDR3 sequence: CASSYSGQVFTGELFF. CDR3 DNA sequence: TGTGCCAGCAGTTACTCGGGGCAGGTGTTCACCGGGGAGCTGTTTTTT.

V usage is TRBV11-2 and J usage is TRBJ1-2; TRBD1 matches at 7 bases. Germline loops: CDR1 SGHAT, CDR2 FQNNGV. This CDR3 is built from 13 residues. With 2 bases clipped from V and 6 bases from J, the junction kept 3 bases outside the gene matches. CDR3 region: CASSLNQGDGYTF. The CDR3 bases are TGTGCCAGCAGCTTAAACCAGGGGGATGGCTACACCTTC.

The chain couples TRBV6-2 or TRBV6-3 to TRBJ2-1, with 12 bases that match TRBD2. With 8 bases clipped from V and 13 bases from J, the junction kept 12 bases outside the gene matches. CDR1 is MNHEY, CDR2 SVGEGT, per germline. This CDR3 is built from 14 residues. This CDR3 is CASRGLAGSETQFF. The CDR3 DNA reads TGTGCCAGCCGAGGACTAGCGGGATCGGAGACCCAGTTCTTC.

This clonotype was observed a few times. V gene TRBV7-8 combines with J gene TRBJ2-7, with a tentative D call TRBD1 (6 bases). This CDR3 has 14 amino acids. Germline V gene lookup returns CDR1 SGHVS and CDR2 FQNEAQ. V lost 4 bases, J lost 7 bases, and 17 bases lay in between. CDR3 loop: CASSSTTGSREQYV. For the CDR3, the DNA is TGTGCCAGCAGCTCTACTACAGGGTCCCGGGAGCAGTACGTC.